Each of the 16 T cell receptor beta chains below was sequenced from the same sample in a study of blood T cells in healthy people across ages. A J-beta primer mix and a sample-barcoded 5' primer were used in a second PCR of about 7 to 12 cycles. TCRdb itself ran the 5' RACE reads through MiXCR, one entry per CDR3 protein. This repertoire shows about 1.4 million distinct CDR3 sequences, 55% to 75% found once; its top ten account for over 5%. The sequenced sample consisted of blood. These receptors were taken from a man aged 18 to 29 in good health.

This clonotype has only a few counts. This chain uses TRBV7-2 with TRBJ1-1, with 8 nucleotides matching TRBD1. Trimming removed 4 bases from V and 0 bases from J; junction bases left unmatched: 4. The CDR3 is 15 residues long. Per germline, CDR1 SGHTA and CDR2 FQGNSA. CDR3 sequence (DNA): TGTGCCAGCAGCTACAGGGGGGGGATGAACACTGAAGCTTTCTTT. Translation: CASSYRGGMNTEAFF.

This clonotype was detected once. The chain joins TRBV7-9 to TRBJ1-1; D unclear. The CDR3 totals 11 residues. V lost 8 bases, J lost 4 bases, and 8 bases lay in between. Looked up from germline, CDR1 is SEHNR and CDR2 is FQNEAQ (reference sequence). The CDR3 sequence is CASEEGTEAFF. The CDR3 DNA reads as TGTGCCAGCGAAGAGGGCACTGAAGCTTTCTTT. Complete variable domain (other parts from reference TRBV7-9 and TRBJ1-1): DTGVSQNPRHKITKRGQNVTFRCDPISEHNRLYWYRQTLGQGPEFLTYFQNEAQLEKSRLLSDRFSAERPKGSFSTLEIQRTEQGDSAMYLCASEEGTEAFFGQGTRLTVV.

The chain joins TRBV6-1 to TRBJ1-5; the match to TRBD1 covers 7 bases. Per the germline V gene, CDR1 is MNHNS and CDR2 is SASEGT. This CDR3 has 15 residues. V trimming: 2 bases; J trimming: 6 bases; junction bases outside the gene matches: 7. CDR3 in amino acids: CASSEFWQGGQPQHF. In DNA form, the CDR3 reads TGTGCCAGCAGTGAATTTTGGCAGGGGGGTCAGCCCCAGCATTTT.

The chain joins TRBV12-3 or TRBV12-4 to TRBJ1-1; a possible D gene is TRBD1 (5 bases). The CDR3 length is 13 residues. Trimming took 4 bases from V and 3 from J, leaving 9 bases between them. CDR3 nucleotides: TGTGCCAGCAGTTCGCCAGGGTACACTGAAGCTTTCTTT. It codes for CASSSPGYTEAFF.

This chain connects TRBV5-1 to TRBJ1-1; a weak D match, TRBD1 (5 bases). Trimming left V 2 bases short and J 7 bases short, with 15 bases between. The germline gives CDR1 SGHRS, CDR2 YFSETQ. The CDR3 loop spans 14 amino acids. CDR3 sequence: CASSLEGHDGEAFF. CDR3 DNA: TGCGCCAGCAGCTTAGAGGGGCACGACGGTGAAGCTTTCTTT.

The chain has TRBV4-1 and TRBJ2-4; 12 nucleotides align to TRBD2. The V segment lost 3 bases and the J segment 4 bases; nucleotides outside the gene matches: 7. The CDR3 is made up of 17 amino acids. CDR1 is MGHRA and CDR2 is YSYEKL in the germline V gene. DNA for the CDR3: TGCGCCAGCAGCCATATACTAGCGGGGGGCCCAAAAAACATTCAGTACTTC. This gives the protein CASSHILAGGPKNIQYF.

This chain connects TRBV20-1 to TRBJ2-4; D possibly corresponds to TRBD1 (5 bases). With the DNA end fitting TRBJ2-7 better, the J assignment may be wrong. This CDR3 region has 13 residues. Germline CDR1 and CDR2: DFQATT and SNEGSKA (reference sequence). For the CDR3, the DNA is TGCAGTGTTATTAAGTCCAGGGCCACCGAGCAGTACTTC. Translating gives CSVIKSRATEQYF.

The chain couples TRBV20-1 to TRBJ2-7, with 10 nucleotides matching TRBD2. This CDR3 is 19 amino acids long. Germline-derived CDR1 and CDR2 are DFQATT and SNEGSKA (reference sequence). V was clipped by 0 bases and J by 3 bases; unmatched bases: 17. The CDR3 is CSARDLGLAGVSAYYEQYF. CDR3 DNA sequence: TGCAGTGCTAGAGATCTTGGGCTAGCGGGGGTATCTGCCTACTACGAGCAGTACTTC.

The chain couples TRBV4-1 to TRBJ2-3; TRBD2 aligns across 8 bases. The CDR3 has 14 amino acids. Germline CDR1 reads MGHRA; CDR2 reads YSYEKL. Germline trimming cut 5 bases from V and 8 bases from J; bases unmatched to any gene: 9. CDR3: CASSSGLVLGTQYF. Written as DNA, the CDR3 is TGCGCCAGCAGCTCGGGACTAGTTCTGGGTACGCAGTATTTT.

The count of this clonotype is one. The chain has TRBV20-1 and TRBJ2-3; weak D call: TRBD2 (5 bases). Trimming removed 5 bases from V and 0 bases from J, with 12 bases in between. This CDR3 region has 14 residues. The germline V gene has CDR1 DFQATT and CDR2 SNEGSKA (reference sequence). CDR3 in amino acids: CSARTRTSTDTQYF. The CDR3 DNA reads as TGCAGTGCTCGTACACGGACTAGCACAGATACGCAGTATTTT.

This CDR3 reads CSAPDPSGNTIYF. The CDR3, as DNA: TGCAGCGCCCCCGATCCAAGTGGAAACACCATATATTTT. V usage is TRBV29-1 and J usage is TRBJ1-3; D not resolved. V was clipped by 7 bases and J by 3 bases, with 13 bases between them. This CDR3 has 13 residues. Germline V gene lookup returns CDR1 SQVTM and CDR2 ANQGSEA.

The table lists this clonotype with a few counts. This chain joins TRBV29-1 and TRBJ1-2; no clear D. V was trimmed by 2 bases and J by 6 bases, leaving 7 bases between them. Germline V gives CDR1 SQVTM, CDR2 ANQGSEA. The CDR3 length is 11 residues. Written as DNA, the CDR3 is TGCAGCGTTGAATTCGGGAATGGCTACACCTTC. Its translation: CSVEFGNGYTF.

This chain uses TRBV20-1 with TRBJ2-4, with D possibly being TRBD1 or TRBD2 (5 bases each). Germline CDR1 DFQATT, CDR2 SNEGSKA (reference sequence). Deletions cut 7 bases from V and 9 bases from J, with 19 bases between. CDR3 length: 13 residues. The CDR3 region is CSDSRLGDLIQYF. CDR3 sequence (DNA): TGCAGTGACTCGCGTCTTGGGGACCTCATTCAGTACTTC.

This chain uses TRBV27 with TRBJ2-1, with D possibly matching TRBD2 (7 bases). The germline CDR1 and CDR2 sequences are MNHEY and SMNVEV (reference sequence). V lost 2 bases, J lost 15 bases, and 20 bases lay in between. The CDR3 has 14 residues. The CDR3 DNA sequence: TGTGCCAGCAGTTTAGGGTCGAGGGGGGGCGATGCGTTCTTC. This codes for CASSLGSRGGDAFF.

This clonotype was seen a handful of times. The rearrangement joins TRBV20-1 to TRBJ2-1; TRBD2 aligns across 9 bases. After removal of 0 bases from V and 3 bases from J, the junction contained 9 bases not matched to a gene. Germline-derived CDR1 and CDR2 are DFQATT and SNEGSKA (reference sequence). The CDR3 has 17 residues. In DNA, the CDR3 is TGCAGTGCTAGAGAAGTCGGGCTAGCGGGATACTACAATGAGCAGTTCTTC. Protein sequence: CSAREVGLAGYYNEQFF.

V is TRBV28 and J is TRBJ2-5; D might be TRBD2 (6 bases). V was trimmed by 4 bases and J by 11 bases, leaving 26 bases between them. The CDR3 is 16 residues long. The germline V gene has CDR1 MDHEN and CDR2 SYDVKM. The DNA for the CDR3 is TGTGCCAGCAGTTCCCCCAGGACTACCTTTCCATCTGAGCAGTACTTC. Translation: CASSSPRTTFPSEQYF.